These 10 T cell receptor beta chains came from one sample sequenced in a study of cytomegalovirus exposure and HLA in healthy donors (dated by TCRdb to 2016 to 2017). The library relied on the immunoSEQ multiplex PCR assay. For the multiplex PCR, a mixture combining 60 forward primers for TCR Vbeta segments and 13 reverse primers for TCR Jbeta segments was used. TCRdb provides this immuneACCESS table in a form limited to in-frame rearrangements. Some clones are lacking; in checked studies, under half of them reflect an unresolved V gene, and why the rest are absent is not known. Within this sample are about 170,000 clones, with 75% to 90% of them counted one time only. Clones ranked in the top ten supply about 4.3% of the sample. Sequenced sample: PBMCs. These receptors came from a woman aged 45 to 65 in good health and CMV-seropositive.

The chain employs TRBV25-1 and TRBJ1-6; TRBD1 matches 9 bases. V was clipped by 1 base and J by 8 bases; unmatched bases: 9. Germline CDR1 and CDR2: MGHDK and SYGVNS. This CDR3 is built from 17 residues. DNA for the CDR3: TGTGCCAGCAGTGAATTTGATTCGGGGACAGGGTATTCACCCCTCCACTTT. This gives the protein CASSEFDSGTGYSPLHF.

The rearrangement links TRBV29-1 to TRBJ2-5; tentatively, D is TRBD1 (5 bases). The end of the DNA is better explained by TRBJ2-7, so the J call may be wrong. The CDR3 loop spans 11 amino acids. CDR1 is SQVTM, CDR2 ANQGSEA, per germline. The CDR3, as DNA: TGCAGCGTAAACAGGAATCACGAGCAGTACTTC. It specifies CSVNRNHEQYF.

This clone occurred once. The J gene is TRBJ2-7, the V gene TRBV6-5, with 7 bases fitting TRBD2. Germline assignment: CDR1 MNHEY and CDR2 SVGAGI. CDR3 size: 16 residues. The V gene end was trimmed by 4 bases and the J gene end by 0 bases; junction bases not matched to a gene: 9. The CDR3 DNA sequence: TGTGCCAGCAGTTTGATGAGCGGGATGAGCTCCTACGAGCAGTACTTC. Amino acid sequence: CASSLMSGMSSYEQYF.

The chain recombines TRBV7-3 with TRBJ2-5; 11 nucleotides match TRBD2. The V and J ends lost 1 base and 5 bases, in that order; junction bases with no gene match: 12. Germline V CDR1 and CDR2: SGHTA, FQGTGA. CDR3 length: 18 residues. CDR3 nucleotide sequence: TGTGCCAGCAGCTTAAATCCCCCCCTAGCGGGAGGTCGGGAGACCCAGTACTTC. Translation gives CASSLNPPLAGGRETQYF.

V gene TRBV2 combines with J gene TRBJ2-1, with TRBD2 matching over 11 bases. V lost 8 bases and J lost 0; bases outside the gene matches: 6. Germline V gives CDR1 SNHLY, CDR2 FYNNEI. The CDR3 loop spans 16 amino acids. The CDR3 DNA is TGTGCCAGCGGGCCTAGCGGGAGGAGCTCCTACAATGAGCAGTTCTTC. Its translation is CASGPSGRSSYNEQFF.

This chain uses TRBV5-1 with TRBJ2-2, with D hard to call. This CDR3 has 16 residues. The V end lost 2 bases, the J end lost 0 bases, and 11 bases lay between the germline ends. Germline V gene lookup returns CDR1 SGHRS and CDR2 YFSETQ. As DNA, the CDR3 is TGCGCCAGCAGCTTAAGCCCGCTTGCGAACACCGGGGAGCTGTTTTTT. Amino acids: CASSLSPLANTGELFF.

The chain uses TRBV5-1 and TRBJ1-2; 8 bases map to TRBD1. Germline V CDR1 and CDR2: SGHRS, YFSETQ. With V trimmed by 1 base and J by 4 bases, 9 bases remained unmatched. The CDR3 runs to 16 residues. The CDR3: CASSLRQGANRYGYTF. The CDR3 nucleotides read TGCGCCAGCAGCTTGAGGCAGGGGGCGAACCGCTATGGCTACACCTTC.

CDR3 in amino acids: CASSLAGGGAYNEQFF. The CDR3 bases are TGTGCCAGCAGCTTAGCGGGCGGAGGAGCCTACAATGAGCAGTTCTTC. The chain employs TRBV7-9 and TRBJ2-1, with D perhaps matching TRBD2 (5 bases). Trimming stripped 0 bases from V and 2 bases from J, with 11 bases between. Germline-derived CDR1 and CDR2 are SEHNR and FQNEAQ (reference sequence). The CDR3 contains 16 residues.

The rearrangement joins TRBV20-1 to TRBJ1-4, with a weak D call TRBD1 (5 bases). This CDR3 has 11 amino acids. The germline CDR1 and CDR2 sequences are DFQATT and SNEGSKA (reference sequence). Here the CDR3 reads CSHGGNEKLFF. CDR3 DNA sequence: TGCAGCCACGGGGGTAATGAAAAACTGTTTTTT.

The genes are TRBV10-3 and TRBJ2-3; D possibly corresponds to TRBD2 (7 bases). The CDR3 is 16 amino acids. Per the germline V gene, CDR1 is ENHRY and CDR2 is SYGVKD. Trimming stripped 0 bases from V and 4 bases from J, with 14 bases between. The DNA of the CDR3 is TGTGCCATCAGTGAGTCGACGGGGGGCCGGGCAGATACGCAGTATTTT. Its protein is CAISESTGGRADTQYF.